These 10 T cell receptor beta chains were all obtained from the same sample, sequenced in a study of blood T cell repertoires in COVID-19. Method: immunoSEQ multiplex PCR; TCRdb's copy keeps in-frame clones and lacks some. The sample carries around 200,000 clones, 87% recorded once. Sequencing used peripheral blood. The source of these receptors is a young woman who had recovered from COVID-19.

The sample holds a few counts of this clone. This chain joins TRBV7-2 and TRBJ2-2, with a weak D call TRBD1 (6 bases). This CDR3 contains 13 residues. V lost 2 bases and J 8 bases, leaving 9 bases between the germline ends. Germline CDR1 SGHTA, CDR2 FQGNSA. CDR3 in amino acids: CASSLLGTGELFF. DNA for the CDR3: TGTGCCAGCAGCTTATTAGGGACAGGGGAGCTGTTTTTT. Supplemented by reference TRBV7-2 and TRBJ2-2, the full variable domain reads GAGVSQSPSNKVTEKGKDVELRCDPISGHTALYWYRQSLGQGLEFLIYFQGNSAPDKSGLPSDRFSAERTGGSVSTLTIQRTQQEDSAVYLCASSLLGTGELFFGEGSRLTVL.

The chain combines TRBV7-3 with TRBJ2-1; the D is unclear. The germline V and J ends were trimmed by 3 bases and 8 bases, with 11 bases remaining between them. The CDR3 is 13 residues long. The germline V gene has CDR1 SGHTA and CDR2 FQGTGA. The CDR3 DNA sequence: TGTGCCAGCAGCTTCAGTCTGGGCGATGAGCAGTTCTTC. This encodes CASSFSLGDEQFF.

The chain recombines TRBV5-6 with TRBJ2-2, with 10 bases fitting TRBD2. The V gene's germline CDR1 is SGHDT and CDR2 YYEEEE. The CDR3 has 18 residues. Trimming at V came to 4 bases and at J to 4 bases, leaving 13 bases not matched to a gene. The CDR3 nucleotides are TGTGCCAGCAGCCTCGGACTTCTAGCGGGGGCGATCACCGGGGAGCTGTTTTTT. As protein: CASSLGLLAGAITGELFF.

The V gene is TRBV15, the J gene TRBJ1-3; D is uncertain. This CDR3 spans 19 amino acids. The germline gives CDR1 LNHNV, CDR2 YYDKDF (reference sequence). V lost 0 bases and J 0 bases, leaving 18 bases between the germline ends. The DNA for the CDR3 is TGTGCCACCAGCAGAGATATGCTCGTCACGAGGCTCTCTGGAAACACCATATATTTT. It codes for CATSRDMLVTRLSGNTIYF. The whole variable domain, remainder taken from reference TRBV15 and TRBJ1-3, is DAMVIQNPRYQVTQFGKPVTLSCSQTLNHNVMYWYQQKSSQAPKLLFHYYDKDFNNEADTPDNFQSRRPNTSFCFLDIRSPGLGDTAMYLCATSRDMLVTRLSGNTIYFGEGSWLTVV.

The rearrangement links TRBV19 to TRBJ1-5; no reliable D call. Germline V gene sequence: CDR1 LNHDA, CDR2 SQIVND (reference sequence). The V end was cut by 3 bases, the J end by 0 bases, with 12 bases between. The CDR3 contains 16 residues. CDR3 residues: CASSILTGNSNQPQHF. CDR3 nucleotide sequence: TGTGCCAGTAGTATCCTCACGGGAAATAGCAATCAGCCCCAGCATTTT.

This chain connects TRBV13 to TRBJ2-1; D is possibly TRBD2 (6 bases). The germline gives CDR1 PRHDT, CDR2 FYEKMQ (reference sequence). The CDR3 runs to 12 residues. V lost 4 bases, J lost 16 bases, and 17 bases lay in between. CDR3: CASSSAGTPLFF. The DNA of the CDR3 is TGTGCCAGCAGCTCGGCCGGGACTCCCCTTTTCTTC.

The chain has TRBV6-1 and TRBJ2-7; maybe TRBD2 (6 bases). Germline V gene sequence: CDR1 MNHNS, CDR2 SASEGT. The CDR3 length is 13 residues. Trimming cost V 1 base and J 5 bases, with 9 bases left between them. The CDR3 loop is CASSEEGGNEQYF. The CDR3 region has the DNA TGTGCCAGCAGTGAAGAAGGAGGGAACGAGCAGTACTTC.

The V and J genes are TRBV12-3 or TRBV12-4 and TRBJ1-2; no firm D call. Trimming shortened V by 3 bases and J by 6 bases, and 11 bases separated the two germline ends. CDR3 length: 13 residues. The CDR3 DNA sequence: TGTGCCAGCAGTTTCAACAGAAGGAATGGCTACACCTTC. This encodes CASSFNRRNGYTF.

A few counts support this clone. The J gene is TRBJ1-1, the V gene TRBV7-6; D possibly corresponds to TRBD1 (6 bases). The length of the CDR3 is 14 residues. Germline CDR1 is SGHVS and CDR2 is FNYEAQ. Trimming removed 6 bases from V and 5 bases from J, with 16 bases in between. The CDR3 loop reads CASSPVGGSTEAFF. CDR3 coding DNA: TGTGCCAGCAGTCCAGTAGGGGGAAGTACTGAAGCTTTCTTT.

This CDR3 is CASSKLAEYNEQFF. The DNA of the CDR3 is TGTGCCAGCAGTAAGTTAGCGGAATACAATGAGCAGTTCTTC. The genes are TRBV6-2 or TRBV6-3 and TRBJ2-1; possibly TRBD2 for D (6 bases). Looked up from germline, CDR1 is MNHEY and CDR2 is SVGEGT. V dropped 5 bases and J dropped 4 bases, with 12 bases sitting between them. The length of the CDR3 is 14 residues.